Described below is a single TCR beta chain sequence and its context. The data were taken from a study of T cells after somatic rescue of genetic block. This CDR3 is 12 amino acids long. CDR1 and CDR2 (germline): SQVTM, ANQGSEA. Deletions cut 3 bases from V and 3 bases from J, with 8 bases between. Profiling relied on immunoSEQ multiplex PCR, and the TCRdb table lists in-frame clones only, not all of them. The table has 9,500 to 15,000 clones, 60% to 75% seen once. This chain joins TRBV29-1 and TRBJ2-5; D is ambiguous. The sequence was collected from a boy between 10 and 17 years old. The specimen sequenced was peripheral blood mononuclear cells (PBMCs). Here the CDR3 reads CSVDARKETQYF. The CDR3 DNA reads TGCAGCGTTGATGCTAGAAAAGAGACCCAGTACTTC.